These 10 T cell receptor beta chains were sequenced from one sample in a study of human CD4 T cells and Enterobacteriaceae. Assay used: immunoSEQ multiplex PCR; TCRdb lists only in-frame clones, some missing. The sample lists some 26,000 clones; approximately 80% were seen once. Sorting took every CD4+ cell except CD45RA+CCR7+CD95- naive cells, reaching over 95% purity. Sequencing used memory CD4+ T cells from blood. The receptors stem from a human donor in good health.

The chain links TRBV18 to TRBJ1-1; D is unclear. Germline V lookup: CDR1 KGHSH, CDR2 LQKENI. The ends were cut back, 1 base at V and 0 bases at J, with 6 bases in the middle. CDR3 length: 14 residues. DNA for the CDR3: TGTGCCAGCTCACCACGGACGGTGAACACTGAAGCTTTCTTT. Translated, it gives CASSPRTVNTEAFF.

This chain connects TRBV18 to TRBJ1-3; 10 bases agree with TRBD1. The J segment lost 7 bases and the V segment lost 3 bases, leaving 9 bases of the junction unmatched. CDR3 length: 16 residues. Germline V gives CDR1 KGHSH, CDR2 LQKENI. CDR3 protein: CASSPGTGAHGNTIYF. In DNA, the CDR3 is TGTGCCAGCTCACCCGGGACAGGGGCCCATGGGAACACCATATATTTT.

The V call is TRBV6-5, the J call TRBJ1-4, with 7 bases fitting TRBD1. The CDR3 totals 14 residues. After removal of 5 bases from V and 9 bases from J, the junction contained 9 bases not matched to a gene. Germline CDR1 is MNHEY and CDR2 is SVGAGI. CDR3 residues: CASSNAGTEKKLFF. DNA of the CDR3: TGTGCCAGCAGTAACGCCGGGACAGAGAAAAAACTGTTTTTT.

This clone was recorded a few times. The V gene is TRBV5-5, the J gene TRBJ2-3; a possible D gene is TRBD2 (6 bases). CDR1 SGHKS and CDR2 YYEKEE come from the germline V gene (reference sequence). Deletions cut 2 bases from V and 3 bases from J, with 13 bases between. This CDR3 spans 15 amino acids. CDR3 in DNA: TGTGCCAGCAGCTTACAGGTGGGGGGTACAGATACGCAGTATTTT. It specifies CASSLQVGGTDTQYF.

The V and J genes are TRBV5-1 and TRBJ2-7; tentatively, D is TRBD2 (6 bases). Trimming took off 0 bases at V and 0 bases at J, with 13 bases between the two ends. Germline CDR1 reads SGHRS; CDR2 reads YFSETQ. The CDR3 is 16 amino acids. The CDR3 protein is CASSLDLGGSSYEQYF. The DNA for the CDR3 is TGCGCCAGCAGCTTGGACCTTGGGGGGAGCTCCTACGAGCAGTACTTC.

The rearrangement links TRBV5-6 to TRBJ1-2; tentative D call: TRBD1 (6 bases). Germline V gene data show CDR1 as SGHDT and CDR2 as YYEEEE. CDR3 length equals 12 residues. V was shortened by 3 bases and J by 8 bases, with 11 bases between the two germline ends. The CDR3 region is CASSWGPLGYTF. DNA of the CDR3: TGTGCCAGCAGCTGGGGGCCATTAGGCTACACCTTC.

J is TRBJ2-7 and V is TRBV27; D is unclear. In germline, CDR1 is MNHEY, CDR2 SMNVEV (reference sequence). This CDR3 contains 15 residues. Trimming cost V 5 bases and J 3 bases, with 17 bases left between them. The CDR3 region is CASSLKPQVSYEQYF. For the CDR3, the DNA is TGTGCCAGCAGTCTCAAACCCCAGGTCAGCTACGAGCAGTACTTC.

This clone was seen a handful of times. The chain links TRBV28 to TRBJ1-2; D remains unclear. Per the germline V gene, CDR1 is MDHEN and CDR2 is SYDVKM. Trimming shortened V by 5 bases and J by 3 bases, and 13 bases separated the two germline ends. The CDR3 is 14 residues long. The CDR3 region is CASSAITIYYGYTF. DNA for the CDR3: TGTGCCAGCAGTGCCATTACCATTTACTATGGCTACACCTTC.

V is TRBV11-2 and J is TRBJ2-5; D is perhaps TRBD1 or TRBD2 (6 bases each). The V and J ends lost 2 bases and 2 bases respectively, with 12 bases between them. Per the germline V gene, CDR1 is SGHAT and CDR2 is FQNNGV. This CDR3 is built from 15 residues. The CDR3 loop reads CASSLWGAEQETQYF. CDR3 DNA: TGTGCCAGCAGCTTATGGGGGGCCGAACAAGAGACCCAGTACTTC.

Here the CDR3 reads CASSVTLAGNNEQFF. The CDR3 DNA is TGTGCCAGCAGCGTAACGTTAGCGGGGAACAATGAGCAGTTCTTC. This sequence joins TRBV9 and TRBJ2-1, with 8 bases that match TRBD2. Germline trimming cut 1 base from V and 5 bases from J; bases unmatched to any gene: 5. The CDR3 loop spans 15 amino acids. CDR1 and CDR2 (germline): SGDLS, YYNGEE.